The 25 T cell receptor beta chains below all came from one sample that was sequenced in a study of cytomegalovirus exposure and HLA in healthy donors. Assay used: immunoSEQ multiplex PCR; TCRdb lists only in-frame clones, some missing. This table has 130,000 or so clones, around nine tenths appearing once. Material for sequencing was PBMCs. The receptors derive from a young woman in good health and CMV-seronegative.

The chain carries TRBV7-2 and TRBJ2-2; 15 bases align to TRBD2. The CDR3 sequence is 17 residues long. Germline V gene sequence: CDR1 SGHTA, CDR2 FQGNSA. The V gene end was trimmed by 3 bases and the J gene end by 4 bases; junction bases not matched to a gene: 3. In DNA, the CDR3 is TGTGCCAGCAGCTTGGGACTAGCGGGGGGAGGCACCGGGGAGCTGTTTTTT. This codes for CASSLGLAGGGTGELFF.

The chain couples TRBV5-1 to TRBJ2-1; 11 nucleotides match TRBD2. Germline V CDR1 and CDR2: SGHRS, YFSETQ. The V and J ends lost 4 bases and 8 bases, in that order; junction bases with no gene match: 8. This CDR3 has 15 amino acids. Here the CDR3 DNA reads TGCGCCAGCAGCCTATCTAGCGGGAGGAAACATGAGCAGTTCTTC. Its protein product is CASSLSSGRKHEQFF. The full variable domain, rest sourced from reference TRBV5-1 and TRBJ2-1, is KAGVTQTPRYLIKTRGQQVTLSCSPISGHRSVSWYQQTPGQGLQFLFEYFSETQRNKGNFPGRFSGRQFSNSRSEMNVSTLELGDSALYLCASSLSSGRKHEQFFGPGTRLTVL.

This clone was seen once. The chain joins TRBV15 to TRBJ2-5, with 12 bases aligning to TRBD2. Trimming removed 2 bases from V and 5 bases from J; junction bases left unmatched: 3. This CDR3 contains 15 residues. The germline V gene encodes CDR1 LNHNV and CDR2 YYDKDF (reference sequence). CDR3 in amino acids: CATSRRTSGTETQYF. CDR3 sequence (DNA): TGTGCCACCAGCAGAAGGACTAGCGGGACCGAGACCCAGTACTTC.

The rearrangement joins TRBV6-5 to TRBJ1-2, with a tentative D call TRBD1 (6 bases). Per the germline V gene, CDR1 is MNHEY and CDR2 is SVGAGI. CDR3 length: 13 amino acids. V was pared by 2 bases and J by 8 bases, with 12 bases between. CDR3: CASSYGGPRGYTF. DNA for the CDR3: TGTGCCAGCAGTTACGGGGGCCCTCGGGGCTACACCTTC.

The chain couples TRBV21-1 to TRBJ2-7; whether TRBD2, the table's D call, matches the DNA was not checked. TRBV21-1 is deemed a pseudogene. The CDR3 is 15 amino acids. The chain's CDR3 is CASSNWGLAALEQYF. As DNA, the CDR3 is TGTGCCAGCAGCAACTGGGGACTAGCGGCCCTCGAGCAGTACTTC.

The chain employs TRBV7-3 and TRBJ2-3; 10 bases align to TRBD2. Per the germline V gene, CDR1 is SGHTA and CDR2 is FQGTGA. CDR3 length: 16 amino acids. After removal of 2 bases from V and 2 bases from J, the junction contained 4 bases not matched to a gene. The CDR3 here is CASSLYLAGDTDTQYF. The CDR3, as DNA: TGTGCCAGCAGCTTATACCTAGCGGGGGACACAGATACGCAGTATTTT.

The chain links TRBV9 to TRBJ1-4; D not certain. Trimming stripped 0 bases from V and 0 bases from J, with 12 bases between. Per the germline V gene, CDR1 is SGDLS and CDR2 is YYNGEE. This CDR3 region has 17 residues. The CDR3 protein is CASSVGLLRATNEKLFF. CDR3 nucleotides: TGTGCCAGCAGCGTAGGCCTACTACGGGCAACTAATGAAAAACTGTTTTTT.

This chain joins TRBV27 and TRBJ2-2; 10 bases map to TRBD2. Trimming removed 7 bases from V and 5 bases from J; junction bases left unmatched: 4. This CDR3 comprises 14 residues. Per germline, CDR1 MNHEY and CDR2 SMNVEV (reference sequence). In DNA, the CDR3 is TGTGCCAGCATCGAGCGGGGGGGAACCGGGGAGCTGTTTTTT. As protein: CASIERGGTGELFF.

The chain combines TRBV5-1 with TRBJ1-6; D is ambiguous. The germline V gene encodes CDR1 SGHRS and CDR2 YFSETQ. CDR3 length: 15 amino acids. V lost 2 bases and J lost 7, with 13 bases in between. CDR3 coding DNA: TGCGCCAGCAGCTTCGGACGGGAAGGAAATTCACCCCTCCACTTT. Protein product: CASSFGREGNSPLHF.

This sequence joins TRBV11-2 and TRBJ1-6, with D possibly being TRBD1 (6 bases). There are 13 residues in the CDR3. V lost 8 bases to trimming and J lost 7 bases, with 12 bases between them. Germline V gives CDR1 SGHAT, CDR2 FQNNGV. CDR3 amino acids: CASSRTVNSPLHF. The CDR3 DNA reads TGTGCCAGCTCCAGGACAGTGAATTCACCCCTCCACTTT.

The chain has TRBV7-2 and TRBJ2-1, with 13 nucleotides matching TRBD2. The CDR3 spans 16 residues. After removal of 5 bases from V and 7 bases from J, the junction contained 8 bases not matched to a gene. Per the germline V gene, CDR1 is SGHTA and CDR2 is FQGNSA. CDR3 protein: CASSARLAGGRNEQFF. The CDR3 nucleotides are TGTGCCAGCAGCGCCCGACTAGCGGGGGGCCGGAATGAGCAGTTCTTC.

The chain recombines TRBV27 with TRBJ2-7, with 8 positions matching TRBD2. The CDR3 totals 14 residues. The junction had 5 bases not matched to a gene; V was cut back by 6 bases and J by 1 base. CDR1 is MNHEY and CDR2 is SMNVEV in the germline V gene (reference sequence). The CDR3 region has the DNA TGTGCCAGCAGCTATAGCGGGGAATCCTACGAGCAGTACTTC. This sequence encodes CASSYSGESYEQYF.

The rearrangement joins TRBV7-9 to TRBJ2-1; 11 nucleotides match TRBD2. Looked up from germline, CDR1 is SEHNR and CDR2 is FQNEAQ (reference sequence). V was pared by 4 bases and J by 9 bases, with 11 bases of the junction left unmatched. This CDR3 is built from 16 residues. CDR3 sequence (DNA): TGTGCCAGCAGCTCTCACACTAGCGGGAGTGGTGGTGAGCAGTTCTTC. It codes for CASSSHTSGSGGEQFF.

The rearrangement joins TRBV30 to TRBJ1-4; 9 positions match TRBD1. After removal of 1 base from V and 0 bases from J, the junction contained 6 bases not matched to a gene. CDR3 size: 17 residues. Germline CDR1 reads GTSNPN; CDR2 reads SVGIG (reference sequence). The CDR3 DNA is TGTGCCTGGAGTGCCTGGGACAGGGTATCAACTAATGAAAAACTGTTTTTT. Translation gives CAWSAWDRVSTNEKLFF.

The V gene is TRBV11-2, the J gene TRBJ1-2, with a weak D call TRBD1 (5 bases). This CDR3 contains 15 residues. Between the trimmed V and J ends, which lost 1 base and 2 bases, there was a span of 11 bases. Germline CDR1 reads SGHAT; CDR2 reads FQNNGV. CDR3 amino acids: CASSLGQPINYGYTF. The CDR3 DNA sequence: TGTGCCAGCAGCTTAGGACAGCCGATCAACTATGGCTACACCTTC.

V is TRBV6-6 and J is TRBJ2-7; D not resolved. This CDR3 region has 12 residues. Germline V lookup: CDR1 MNHNY, CDR2 SVGAGI (reference sequence). V was trimmed by 6 bases and J by 4 bases, leaving 10 bases between them. The CDR3 sequence: CASSPFRYEQYF. Here the CDR3 DNA reads TGTGCCAGCAGCCCATTCAGGTACGAGCAGTACTTC.

The chain links TRBV4-1 to TRBJ1-2; D is possibly TRBD1 (5 bases). Trimming stripped 2 bases from V and 5 bases from J, with 15 bases between. The CDR3 has 15 residues. Germline V gene data show CDR1 as MGHRA and CDR2 as YSYEKL. The CDR3 bases are TGCGCCAGCAGCCAACCTACGCAGGGAGGGTATGGCTACACCTTC. As protein: CASSQPTQGGYGYTF.

J is TRBJ2-7 and V is TRBV7-9; TRBD1 is a possible D gene (5 bases). Germline CDR1 SEHNR, CDR2 FQNEAQ (reference sequence). This CDR3 is built from 15 residues. V lost 1 base, J lost 7 bases, and 17 bases lay in between. The CDR3 sequence: CASSLEGSRVGEQYF. CDR3 sequence (DNA): TGTGCCAGCAGCTTAGAAGGCAGCAGGGTCGGAGAGCAGTACTTC.

This clone was detected once. The V and J genes are TRBV25-1 and TRBJ2-3, with D maybe TRBD2 (7 bases). The germline gives CDR1 MGHDK, CDR2 SYGVNS. The V gene lost 4 bases and the J gene lost 0 bases, with 14 bases spanning the gap. This CDR3 is built from 16 residues. This chain's CDR3 is CASSGSGGASTDTQYF. CDR3 coding DNA: TGTGCCAGCAGTGGGTCTGGGGGGGCTAGCACAGATACGCAGTATTTT.

V usage is TRBV27 and J usage is TRBJ2-2, with D uncertain. Between the trimmed V and J ends, which lost 3 bases and 1 base, there was a span of 3 bases. Germline assignment: CDR1 MNHEY and CDR2 SMNVEV (reference sequence). The CDR3 sequence is 13 residues long. The CDR3 nucleotides read TGTGCCAGCAGTTTTCTGAACACCGGGGAGCTGTTTTTT. This gives the protein CASSFLNTGELFF.

The chain joins TRBV5-1 to TRBJ2-7; 7 positions match TRBD1. V trimming: 3 bases; J trimming: 4 bases; junction bases outside the gene matches: 4. Germline V CDR1 and CDR2: SGHRS, YFSETQ. This CDR3 spans 13 amino acids. The CDR3: CASSWGTEYEQYF. The CDR3 DNA is TGCGCCAGCAGCTGGGGGACAGAGTACGAGCAGTACTTC.

J is TRBJ2-1 and V is TRBV25-1; 8 nucleotides align to TRBD1. The CDR3 runs to 13 residues. V lost 5 bases to trimming and J lost 6 bases; unmatched junction nucleotides: 3. Germline V lookup: CDR1 MGHDK, CDR2 SYGVNS. CDR3 protein: CASSPTGVNEQFF. The CDR3 DNA reads TGTGCCAGCAGTCCGACAGGGGTCAATGAGCAGTTCTTC.

The rearrangement links TRBV7-3 to TRBJ2-1; 11 bases map to TRBD2. V was clipped by 5 bases and J by 4 bases; unmatched bases: 4. Germline V lookup: CDR1 SGHTA, CDR2 FQGTGA. This CDR3 is built from 15 residues. CDR3 amino acids: CASSKGTSGYNEQFF. CDR3 bases: TGTGCCAGCAGCAAAGGGACTAGCGGTTACAATGAGCAGTTCTTC.

The V gene is TRBV11-3, the J gene TRBJ2-1; TRBD1 agrees at 7 bases. This CDR3 spans 17 amino acids. V lost 3 bases, J lost 2 bases, and 10 bases stayed unmatched. CDR1 is SGHNT and CDR2 is YENEEA in the germline V gene. Here the CDR3 reads CASSLGTVQAPYNEQFF. CDR3 nucleotides: TGTGCCAGCAGCTTGGGGACAGTCCAGGCCCCCTACAATGAGCAGTTCTTC.

V gene TRBV7-9 combines with J gene TRBJ1-2; D may be TRBD1 (6 bases). Deletions cut 7 bases from V and 3 bases from J, with 12 bases between. The CDR3 consists of 13 residues. CDR1 and CDR2 from the germline V gene are SEHNR and FQNEAQ (reference sequence). The CDR3 reads CASTKGQDYGYTF. CDR3 DNA sequence: TGTGCCAGCACGAAGGGACAAGACTATGGCTACACCTTC.